What follows is one TCR beta chain and its context. Its antigen is currently not known. Within one base of it there is no much larger clone, and no base qualities were kept. Donors were 40 or so systemically healthy Caucasian individuals from Russia aged roughly 6 to 90 years. Each donor gave around 9 milliliters of peripheral blood, collected into EDTA-treated Vacutainer tubes. Ficoll-Paque density-gradient centrifugation was used to isolate PBMCs, with at least 6 million per sample. Total RNA was extracted from PBMCs with Trizol reagent, with at least 6 micrograms obtained per sample. Naive CD45RAhigh/CD27high T cell percentages were measured by flow cytometry on a PBMC aliquot from every donor. This entry is derived from a study of blood T cells in healthy people across ages (dated by TCRdb to between 2014 and 2017). About the full investigation: Template switching captured roughly one uniquely barcoded TCR beta cDNA molecule per two T cells in model experiments. Donors of different ages were randomly distributed across sequencing lanes to avoid experimental bias. Donors were grouped into four age groups: young (average approximately 16 years), middle-aged (roughly 40), aged (62) and long-lived (just over 80). The study analyzed two additional independent replicas of 1 million unique cDNA reads from the same blood draw for two donors, one aged 18 to 30 and one aged 80 or older. Using deep sequencing normalized with unique cDNA molecular identifiers, the study measured how TCR beta repertoire diversity changes with age. Study-wide findings and limitations: A strong correlation was found between observed TCR beta diversity and the percentage of naive T cells measured by flow cytometry. Bulk unsorted PBMC profiling prevented conclusive comparison of naive and antigen-experienced compartments. The long-lived group showed more naive CD4+ T cells, fewer expanded clones and increased TCR diversity than the aged group, suggesting age selection. Observed TCR beta diversity per million T cells fell roughly linearly with age, and a significant reduction was already apparent by age roughly 41. Estimates of total diversity from one million sequenced T cells were regarded as lower bounds and underestimates. Because donor CMV infection status was unknown, age-related changes in expanded clonotypes were potentially confounded.

CDR1 and CDR2 are drawn from the germline V gene: MNHNS, SASEGT. The CDR3 runs 17 amino acids, cysteine and phenylalanine included. Only CDR3 DNA is held: 51 bases, read in frame from base 1. Library method: 5' RACE. Instrument used: Illumina HiSeq 2500. The second PCR ran for about 7 to 11 cycles and used a J-beta primer mix along with a sample-barcoded 5' primer. A unique molecular identifier was introduced onto each TCR beta cDNA molecule by a template-switch 5' adaptor carrying 12 random nucleotides. At least 2.5 million CDR3-containing paired-end reads were obtained from each sample. First-strand cDNA was synthesized from all RNA with the Mint cDNA synthesis kit, primed by a TRBC-specific oligonucleotide. Following uracil-DNA glycosylase treatment, a first 18-cycle PCR with universal primers M1SS and BC2_uni_R was performed on all cDNA. The authors' pipeline ran thus. Each sample was normalized by randomly selecting 1 million high-quality reads, each carrying a distinct molecular identifier. Instead of being binned into consensus sequences, reads with shared molecular identifiers were discarded. MiTCR, set to a Q25 quality threshold and the strictest error-elimination algorithm, was used for CDR3 identification, clonotype clustering and error correction. A nonparametric unseen species model using Euler transformation provided a lower-bound estimate of total TCR beta diversity. The public reads were reprocessed in TCRdb via fastp at Q25 and MiXCR, keeping in-frame beta chains. Under each unique CDR3 protein, matching rows form one entry showing the most common genes and DNA. TCRdb, not the authors, supplied the V and J calls. The table for this sample lists 1,500,000 or so distinct CDR3 sequences; approximately 60% of them were counted only once. The top ten clones comprise 6.7% of the sample.

The sequencing sample was made of blood. The sequence was obtained from a man aged 18 to 30 in good health. Here the chain combines TRBV6-1 and TRBJ2-1, with TRBD2 matching 7 junction bases. The J call may not be correct, given that the DNA end is closer to TRBJ2-7. The nucleotide sequence is given as TGTGCCAGCAGTGAAAGTGGGAGGGGCAGGGTCAACTACGAGCAGTACTTC. Its protein product is CASSESGRGRVNYEQYF.